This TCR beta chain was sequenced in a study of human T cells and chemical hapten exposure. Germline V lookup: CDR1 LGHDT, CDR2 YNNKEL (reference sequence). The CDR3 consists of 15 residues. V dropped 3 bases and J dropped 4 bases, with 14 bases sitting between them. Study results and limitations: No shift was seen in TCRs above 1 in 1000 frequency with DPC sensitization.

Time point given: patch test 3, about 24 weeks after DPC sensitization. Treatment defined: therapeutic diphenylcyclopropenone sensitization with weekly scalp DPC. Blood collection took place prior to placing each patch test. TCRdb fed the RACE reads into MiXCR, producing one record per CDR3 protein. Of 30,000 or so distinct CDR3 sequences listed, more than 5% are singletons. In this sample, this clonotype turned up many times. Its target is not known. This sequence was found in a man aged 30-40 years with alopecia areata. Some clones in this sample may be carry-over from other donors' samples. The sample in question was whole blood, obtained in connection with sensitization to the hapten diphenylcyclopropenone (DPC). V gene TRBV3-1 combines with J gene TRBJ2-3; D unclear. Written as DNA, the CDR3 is TGTGCCAGCAGCCAGGTATCGTCAGGCCCAGATACGCAGTATTTT. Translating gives CASSQVSSGPDTQYF.